The source of this T cell receptor (beta chain) is a study of monozygotic twins with inflammatory bowel disease. Germline CDR1 ENHRY, CDR2 SYGVKD. This CDR3 spans 15 amino acids. Whole-study findings and limits: Part of the variability in patient repertoires may have come from differing immunosuppressive treatments.

For every TCR library, about 3,500 ng of total RNA was used. A template switching step added UMIs, each with a 6-nucleotide sample barcode. TCRdb re-called the 5' RACE reads and gives one entry per CDR3 protein, without DNA. The table lists 300,000 to 400,000 distinct CDR3 sequences. Blood samples of roughly 2.5 ml were drawn from every donor. To note about this clonotype: Antigen unknown.

The receptor's source is a human donor with ulcerative colitis or Crohn's disease, or a healthy co-twin of an affected twin (not recorded which). The V call is TRBV10-3, the J call TRBJ2-7; the TRBD1 assignment by TCRdb is unverifiable without DNA. Specimen: blood. The CDR3 sequence is CAISESGTDRYEQYF.